This entry is about one T cell receptor (beta chain). The sample originates from a study of blood T cell repertoires in COVID-19. Study-level background: Sample material is recorded as cDNA or gDNA derived from T cells, B-cell-depleted T cells, or PBMCs.

Germline V gene lookup returns CDR1 SGHRS and CDR2 YFSETQ. Trimming removed 1 base from V and 0 bases from J, with 8 bases in between. The CDR3 spans 15 residues. TCRdb's copy holds only in-frame clones and misses some; the assay was immunoSEQ multiplex PCR. The sample has tens of thousands of clones; more than 60% are singletons. This clonotype was obtained from a woman in her sixties or seventies with acute or convalescent COVID-19. The sample was peripheral blood. The chain employs TRBV5-1 and TRBJ1-3; the D gene is possibly TRBD1 (6 bases). The CDR3 reads CASSLRGASGNTIYF. The CDR3 bases are TGCGCCAGCAGCTTGCGGGGGGCCTCTGGAAACACCATATATTTT. The whole variable domain, remainder taken from reference TRBV5-1 and TRBJ1-3, is KAGVTQTPRYLIKTRGQQVTLSCSPISGHRSVSWYQQTPGQGLQFLFEYFSETQRNKGNFPGRFSGRQFSNSRSEMNVSTLELGDSALYLCASSLRGASGNTIYFGEGSWLTVV.